This T cell receptor (beta chain) came from a study of T-cell memory formation after mild COVID-19. Regarding the study as a whole: Second-wave clones peaking on day 37 lacked confirmed SARS-CoV-2 specificity. That cross-reactive memory joined was suggested by some responding clones appearing in pre-infection memory.

This CDR3 region has 16 residues. The V segment lost 0 bases and the J segment 9 bases; nucleotides outside the gene matches: 7. The V gene's germline CDR1 is KGHDR and CDR2 SFDVKD. TCRdb used MiXCR to reprocess the 5' RACE reads, holding one entry per CDR3 protein. The sample carries hundreds of thousands of distinct CDR3 sequences, roughly 18% recorded once. Remarks on this clonotype: Its matching antigen is unknown.

Sequencing input: PBMCs or a T cell subset sorted from them (not recorded which). V is TRBV24-1 and J is TRBJ2-1, with 10 bases fitting TRBD2. This clonotype was sampled from an adult woman who had mild COVID-19 (a few samples of this study predate the infection). Cell type and time point are not known. CDR3 residues: CATSDLRLAGQGEQFF. In DNA, the CDR3 is TGTGCCACCAGTGATTTGCGACTAGCGGGTCAGGGTGAGCAGTTCTTC.